The present T cell receptor beta chain was sequenced within a study of CD8+ T cells in alopecia areata (dated by TCRdb to about 2018). For the study in its entirety: The treated patients, all with moderate-to-severe alopecia areata, were enrolled in an open-label pilot trial of oral tofacitinib given at 5 to 10 mg twice daily. The SALT score, which quantifies the percentage of affected scalp surface area, was used to measure disease severity in treated patients. In humans, TCRbeta sequencing was performed on scalp tissue and on sorted CD4+ and CD8+ peripheral blood T cells from healthy controls and from patients with patchy or totalis/universalis alopecia areata. Clonality in the scalp was compared among normal scalp (n=4), patchy alopecia areata scalp (n=8), and alopecia totalis/universalis scalp (n=8). immunoSEQ multiplex PCR using 35 Vbeta forward primers and 13 Jbeta reverse primers was used to amplify TCRbeta CDR3 regions. High-throughput TCRbeta sequencing was used to examine T cell clonal expansion in alopecia areata in both the C3H/HeJ mouse model and human patients. Tofacitinib was administered for 6 to 18 months, and 6 months of follow-up off drug were then conducted to assess delayed response and recurrence. Biopsies were taken from tofacitinib-treated patients at baseline and at 4 and 24 weeks of treatment, and a later scalp biopsy was taken in several of the tofacitinib-treated patients. RNA came from the PAXgene miRNA kit for fixed scalp, the miRNeasy kit for PBMCs, and the RNeasy kit for mouse skin.

Per the publication, the time point label means: more than 3 weeks on oral tofacitinib. The treatment or condition label, as the study defines it: oral pan-JAK inhibitor, 5-10 mg twice daily. From alopecia areata patients, peripheral blood was collected along with lesional scalp punch biopsies. PBMCs were separated by density centrifugation and stained for CD3, CD4 and CD8, after which CD4+ and CD8+ T cells were sorted on a FACSAria. Overall results and qualifications from the work: With tofacitinib, both scalp clonality and the number of expanded CD8+ clones among the top 100 scalp clones went down significantly. Compared with mice, TCR sequences shared between patients were less clear, possibly partly because of HLA diversity across the patient population. During tofacitinib treatment, many expanded lesional clones stuck around in both scalp and blood, and this persistence may partly explain why relapse happens after treatment is stopped. Higher clonality and more expanded CD8+ clones were observed in lesional scalp than in normal scalp, particularly in alopecia totalis/universalis, a finding suggestive of antigenic drive. Because the treated cohort was small and included a single nonresponder, larger studies are needed to assess links between baseline CD8+ expansion and response. Unlike mouse skin, where gammadelta T cells dominate, normal human skin contains resident alphabeta T cells that get sequenced too, which complicates analysis of the scalp TCR repertoire.

This clone was seen just once. There is no known antigen for this receptor. Base quality data are lacking; no much larger clone is found one base away. Libraries were prepared through the immunoSEQ multiplex PCR assay. RNA was extracted from all samples and reverse transcribed into cDNA as template for TCR sequencing. First-strand cDNA was synthesized with SuperScript III using a 2:1 mix of oligo-dT and random hexamers. A synthetic immune receptor repertoire was used to gauge amplification bias, and whatever bias remained was removed computationally. Turning to the authors' computational methods: Raw reads were preprocessed to remove errors, and CDR3 was defined by IMGT conventions from the conserved cysteine to phenylalanine. To get clonality, Shannon entropy was normalized by log2 of the number of productive unique TCRs and the result was subtracted from 1. Whether scalp clones were CD4 or CD8 was inferred by matching scalp TCRbeta sequences against CD4 and CD8 repertoires sorted from blood. TCRdb's version of the immuneACCESS table is confined to in-frame rearrangements and falls short of the full clone set. An unresolved V gene accounts for under half of the shortfall where checked; the remainder is of unknown origin. The D gene and trimming were derived from the DNA, and the V and J assignments and clone size from that table. Across this sample there are approximately 210,000 clones, with 55% to 70% seen only once. Clones ranked in the top ten supply approximately 3.4% of the sample.

The sequence came from a human donor with alopecia areata. Sequenced here: CD4+ T cells sorted from blood, sampled at week 4, from a patient treated with tofacitinib.

The CDR3 corresponds to CASSLAGMSTDTQYF. The DNA is TGTGCCAGCAGCTTAGCTGGCATGAGCACAGATACGCAGTATTTT. This receptor chain uses TRBV7-2 and TRBJ2-3; no D segment can be confidently identified. Spanning cysteine to phenylalanine, the CDR3 consists of 15 amino acids. Of the read, only the CDR3 DNA is kept; its 45 bases are in frame from base 1. Based on the germline V gene, the CDR1 and CDR2 sequences are SGHTA and FQGNSA. The junction shows trimming of 0 bases on V and 0 bases on J, plus 7 bases between the germline ends. The entire variable domain, with the stretches around the CDR3 drawn from the reference TRBV7-2 and TRBJ2-3 proteins, is GAGVSQSPSNKVTEKGKDVELRCDPISGHTALYWYRQSLGQGLEFLIYFQGNSAPDKSGLPSDRFSAERTGGSVSTLTIQRTQQEDSAVYLCASSLAGMSTDTQYFGPGTRLTVL.